This T cell receptor (beta chain) derives from a study of OX40 agonist ivuxolimab in advanced cancers. Study as a whole: In this cohort, patients received ivuxolimab, an agonistic anti-OX40 (CD134) antibody. Study-level findings and limits: With doses of 0.1 to 3.0 mg/kg, CD4+ and CD8+ blood T cells had undergone clonal expansion by week 6.

Only in-frame clones appear in the TCRdb table, and some are missing; sequencing was by immunoSEQ multiplex PCR. Of some 150,000 clones listed, 90% to 95% are singletons. This CDR3 region has 15 residues. Germline loops: CDR1 LGHNA, CDR2 YSLEER. V was clipped by 2 bases and J by 10 bases; unmatched bases: 9. On this clone: The antigen is undetermined.

The sequence was obtained from an adult with an advanced solid tumor such as melanoma, head and neck, liver or kidney cancer. The chain joins TRBV4-3 to TRBJ2-1, with TRBD1 matching 9 bases. Source: CD4+ or CD8+ T cells sorted from blood, taken in a trial of the OX40 agonist ivuxolimab. In nucleotides, the CDR3 is TGCGCCAGCAGCCAATCCGGGACAGGGATCAGGGAGCAGTTCTTC. It translates to CASSQSGTGIREQFF.